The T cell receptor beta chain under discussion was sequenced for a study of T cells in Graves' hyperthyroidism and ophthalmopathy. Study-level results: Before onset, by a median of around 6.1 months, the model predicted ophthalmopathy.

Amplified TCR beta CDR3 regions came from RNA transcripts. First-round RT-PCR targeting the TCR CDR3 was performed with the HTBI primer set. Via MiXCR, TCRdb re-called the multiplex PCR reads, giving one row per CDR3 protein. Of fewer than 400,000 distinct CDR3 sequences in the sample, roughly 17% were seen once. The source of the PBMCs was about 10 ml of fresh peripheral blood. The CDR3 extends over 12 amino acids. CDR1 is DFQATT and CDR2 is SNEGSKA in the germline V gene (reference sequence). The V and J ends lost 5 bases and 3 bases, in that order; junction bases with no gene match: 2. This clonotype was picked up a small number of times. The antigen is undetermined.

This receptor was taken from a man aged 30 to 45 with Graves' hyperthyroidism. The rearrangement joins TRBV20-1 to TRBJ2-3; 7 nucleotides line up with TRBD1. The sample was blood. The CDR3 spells CSAGRGTDTQYF. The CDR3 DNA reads TGCAGTGCTGGCAGGGGGACAGATACGCAGTATTTT.